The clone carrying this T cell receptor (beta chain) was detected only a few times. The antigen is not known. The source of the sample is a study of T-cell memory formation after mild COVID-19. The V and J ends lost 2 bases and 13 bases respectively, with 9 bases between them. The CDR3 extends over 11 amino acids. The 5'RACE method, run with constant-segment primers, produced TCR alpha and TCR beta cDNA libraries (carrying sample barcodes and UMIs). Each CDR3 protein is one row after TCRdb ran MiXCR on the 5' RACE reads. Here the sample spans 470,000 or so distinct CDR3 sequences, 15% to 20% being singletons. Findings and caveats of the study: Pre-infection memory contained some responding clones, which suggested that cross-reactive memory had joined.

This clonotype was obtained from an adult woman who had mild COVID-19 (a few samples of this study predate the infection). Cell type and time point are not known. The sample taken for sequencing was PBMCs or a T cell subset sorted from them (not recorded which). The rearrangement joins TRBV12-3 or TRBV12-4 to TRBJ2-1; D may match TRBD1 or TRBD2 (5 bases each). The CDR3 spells CASSLLGVQFF. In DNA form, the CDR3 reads TGTGCCAGCAGTTTATTGGGGGTCCAGTTCTTC.